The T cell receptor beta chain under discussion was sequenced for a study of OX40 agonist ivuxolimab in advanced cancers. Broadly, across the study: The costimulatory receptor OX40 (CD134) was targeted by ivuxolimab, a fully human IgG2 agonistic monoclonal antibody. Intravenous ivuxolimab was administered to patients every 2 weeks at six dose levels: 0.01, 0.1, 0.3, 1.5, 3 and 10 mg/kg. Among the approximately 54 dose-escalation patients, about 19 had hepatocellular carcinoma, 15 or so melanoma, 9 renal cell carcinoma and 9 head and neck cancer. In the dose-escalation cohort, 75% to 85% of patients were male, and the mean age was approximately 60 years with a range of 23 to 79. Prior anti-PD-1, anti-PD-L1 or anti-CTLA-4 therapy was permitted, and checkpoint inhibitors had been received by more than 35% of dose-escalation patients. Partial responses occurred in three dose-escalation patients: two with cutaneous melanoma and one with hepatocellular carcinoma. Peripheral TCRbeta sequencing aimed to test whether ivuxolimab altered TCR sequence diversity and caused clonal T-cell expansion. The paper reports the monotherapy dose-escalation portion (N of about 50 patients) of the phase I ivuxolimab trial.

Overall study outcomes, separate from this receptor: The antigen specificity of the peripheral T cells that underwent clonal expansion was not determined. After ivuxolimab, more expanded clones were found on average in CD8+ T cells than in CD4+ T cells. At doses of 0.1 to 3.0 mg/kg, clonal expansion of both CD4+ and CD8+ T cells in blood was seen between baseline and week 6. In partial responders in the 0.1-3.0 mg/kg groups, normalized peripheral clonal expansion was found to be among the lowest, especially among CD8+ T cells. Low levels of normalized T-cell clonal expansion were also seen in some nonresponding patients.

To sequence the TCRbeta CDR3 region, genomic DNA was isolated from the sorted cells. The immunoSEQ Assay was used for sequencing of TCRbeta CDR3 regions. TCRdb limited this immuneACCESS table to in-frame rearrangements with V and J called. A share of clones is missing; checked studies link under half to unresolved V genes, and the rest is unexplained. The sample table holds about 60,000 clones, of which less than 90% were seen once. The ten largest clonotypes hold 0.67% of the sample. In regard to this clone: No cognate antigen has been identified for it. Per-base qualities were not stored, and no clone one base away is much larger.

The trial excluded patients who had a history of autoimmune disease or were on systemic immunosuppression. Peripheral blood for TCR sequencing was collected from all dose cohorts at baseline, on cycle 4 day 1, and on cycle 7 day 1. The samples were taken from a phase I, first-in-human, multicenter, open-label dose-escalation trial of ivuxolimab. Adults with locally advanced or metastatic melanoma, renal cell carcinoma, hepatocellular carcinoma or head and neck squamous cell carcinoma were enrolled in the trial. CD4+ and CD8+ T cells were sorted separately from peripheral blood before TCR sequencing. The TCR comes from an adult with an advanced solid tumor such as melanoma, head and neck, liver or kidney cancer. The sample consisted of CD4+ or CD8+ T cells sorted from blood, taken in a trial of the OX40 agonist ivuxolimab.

The nucleotide sequence reads as follows: TGTGCCAGCAGCGTCGACAGGGGTGAGCAGTTCTTC. Its protein reads: CASSVDRGEQFF. The chain links TRBV2 with TRBJ2-1; the junction holds 8 bases that match TRBD1. The CDR3 spans 12 residues, from the cysteine through the phenylalanine. Only the CDR3 part of the read is kept: 36 bases, read in frame from the first base. From V the trimming removes 6 bases and from J it removes 9 bases, while the gene matches leave 4 bases of the junction unaccounted for. The germline V gene supplies CDR1 SNHLY and CDR2 FYNNEI.